The 15 T cell receptor beta chains reported below all come from one sample, sequenced in a study of beta chain features in type 1 diabetes. Reverse transcribing all isolated RNA meant expressed TCRB transcripts were sequenced. Profiled with immunoSEQ multiplex PCR; TCRdb holds only in-frame clones, not every one. The sample has hundreds of thousands of clones; 11% to 15% are singletons. Points from the study as a whole: Among all four CD4+ subsets, Type 1 diabetes patients had TCRB CDR3s that were moderately but significantly shorter.

Their cognate antigens are unknown. Sequencing was carried out using naive CD4+ T cells from blood. The receptors derive from a man aged 18 to 29 with type 1 diabetes.

This clone occurred a few times. The chain carries TRBV4-1 and TRBJ2-2; no clear D gene. This CDR3 is built from 14 residues. CDR1 is MGHRA, CDR2 YSYEKL, per germline. V lost 1 base to trimming and J lost 5 bases, with 8 bases between them. The CDR3 DNA sequence: TGCGCCAGCAGCCAAGTGGCAACGACCGGGGAGCTGTTTTTT. Its protein is CASSQVATTGELFF.

This clone was recorded a few times. In DNA form, the CDR3 reads TGTGCCAGCAGTAGCGTTAGGCTAGCGGGAGAAAATGAGCAGTTCTTC. Amino acids: CASSSVRLAGENEQFF. The chain couples TRBV9 to TRBJ2-1; 10 nucleotides match TRBD2. Germline V gene sequence: CDR1 SGDLS, CDR2 YYNGEE. CDR3 size: 16 residues. Unmatched junction bases numbered 12, after V lost 5 bases and J lost 7 bases.

The rearrangement uses TRBV7-9 and TRBJ1-4, with 8 positions matching TRBD1. Germline CDR1 and CDR2: SEHNR and FQNEAQ (reference sequence). Trimming at V came to 5 bases and at J to 7 bases, leaving 12 bases not matched to a gene. The CDR3 spans 16 residues. CDR3 protein: CASSPSSDRGGEKLFF. The DNA of the CDR3 is TGTGCCAGCAGCCCTTCCAGTGACAGGGGCGGTGAAAAACTGTTTTTT.

This clone was seen a handful of times. A read error may account for a junction end that differs from germline. The chain carries TRBV10-3 and TRBJ2-2; 7 positions agree with TRBD1. The V gene's germline CDR1 is ENHRY and CDR2 SYGVKD. This CDR3 is built from 13 residues. In DNA form, the CDR3 reads TGTGCCATCAGCAACGACACCCCAGGGGGGCTGTTTTTT. This sequence encodes CAISNDTPGGLFF.

The genes are TRBV5-1 and TRBJ2-5, with TRBD1 identical over 7 bases. Trimming at V came to 4 bases and at J to 1 base, leaving 10 bases not matched to a gene. The CDR3 has 16 amino acids. CDR1 is SGHRS, CDR2 YFSETQ, per germline. Here the CDR3 DNA reads TGCGCCAGCAGCCCCCGGGACAGAGAACTCCAAGAGACCCAGTACTTC. The encoded protein is CASSPRDRELQETQYF.

In this sample, this clone turned up a few times. The chain employs TRBV18 and TRBJ1-1; D gene ambiguous. Germline V gene lookup returns CDR1 KGHSH and CDR2 LQKENI. The CDR3 consists of 14 residues. The V end was cut by 1 base, the J end by 2 bases, with 8 bases between. The CDR3 DNA reads TGTGCCAGCTCACCACTCGAGATTAACACTGAAGCTTTCTTT. As protein: CASSPLEINTEAFF.

This clone was counted between two and nine times. The chain has TRBV25-1 and TRBJ1-4, with a tentative D call TRBD1 (5 bases). CDR1 MGHDK and CDR2 SYGVNS come from the germline V gene. Between the trimmed V and J ends, which lost 4 bases and 1 base, there was a span of 7 bases. This CDR3 contains 14 residues. The CDR3: CASSGRGTNEKLFF. Here the CDR3 DNA reads TGTGCCAGCAGTGGAAGGGGAACTAATGAAAAACTGTTTTTT. Drawing the rest from reference TRBV25-1 and TRBJ1-4, the complete variable domain is EADIYQTPRYLVIGTGKKITLECSQTMGHDKMYWYQQDPGMELHLIHYSYGVNSTEKGDLSSESTVSRIRTEHFPLTLESARPSHTSQYLCASSGRGTNEKLFFGSGTQLSVL.

The rearrangement uses TRBV19 and TRBJ2-1; no firm D call. Germline CDR1 reads LNHDA; CDR2 reads SQIVND (reference sequence). The CDR3 runs 15 residues. The V end was cut by 7 bases, the J end by 0 bases, with 13 bases between. In DNA form, the CDR3 reads TGTGCCAGTACCACGACTGTCAGCTCCTACAATGAGCAGTTCTTC. As protein: CASTTTVSSYNEQFF.

This clone was seen a few times. The J gene is TRBJ1-2, the V gene TRBV5-4, with D possibly TRBD1 on 6 matching bases. The germline CDR1 and CDR2 sequences are SGHNT and YYREEE (reference sequence). The CDR3 consists of 15 residues. V lost 7 bases and J lost 5, with 21 bases in between. The CDR3 sequence: CASRRQGSTPYGYTF. The CDR3, as DNA: TGTGCCAGCCGACGGCAGGGGTCCACTCCTTATGGCTACACCTTC.

This clone was seen a handful of times. The chain employs TRBV29-1 and TRBJ2-3, with D tentatively TRBD2 (5 bases). The CDR3 loop spans 14 amino acids. V shed 4 bases and J shed 4 bases, with 15 bases lying between them. Germline V gene sequence: CDR1 SQVTM, CDR2 ANQGSEA. CDR3 protein: CSVVDPGIADTQYF. CDR3 coding DNA: TGCAGCGTTGTGGATCCGGGGATAGCAGATACGCAGTATTTT.

J is TRBJ2-7 and V is TRBV28; the match to TRBD1 covers 8 bases. The ends lost 6 bases at V and 2 bases at J; junction bases unmatched: 6. This CDR3 is built from 14 residues. Looked up from germline, CDR1 is MDHEN and CDR2 is SYDVKM. In DNA, the CDR3 is TGTGCCAGCAGACTCCAGGGGGCGGCCTACGAGCAGTACTTC. This sequence encodes CASRLQGAAYEQYF.

This clone has only a few counts. V gene TRBV28 combines with J gene TRBJ2-3; TRBD2 matches at 11 bases. Germline loops: CDR1 MDHEN, CDR2 SYDVKM. The CDR3 runs to 16 residues. V lost 4 bases and J lost 2; bases outside the gene matches: 5. CDR3 coding DNA: TGTGCCAGCAGTTCCCTAGCGGGAGGTACCACAGATACGCAGTATTTT. It translates to CASSSLAGGTTDTQYF.

This sequence joins TRBV15 and TRBJ2-7; 10 bases fit TRBD2. The CDR3 length is 16 residues. Germline V gene data show CDR1 as LNHNV and CDR2 as YYDKDF (reference sequence). The V and J ends lost 0 bases and 7 bases, in that order; junction bases with no gene match: 9. In nucleotides, the CDR3 is TGTGCCACCAGCAGAGATGTCACAATAGCGGGAGGAGAGCAGTACTTC. Residues: CATSRDVTIAGGEQYF.

The chain combines TRBV9 with TRBJ2-7, with D perhaps TRBD1 (5 bases). V lost 4 bases and J 3 bases, leaving 14 bases between the germline ends. Germline CDR1 and CDR2: SGDLS and YYNGEE. The CDR3 spans 14 residues. CDR3 amino acids: CASSPGLSFYEQYF. DNA for the CDR3: TGTGCCAGCAGCCCAGGGCTGAGCTTCTACGAGCAGTACTTC.

The chain links TRBV14 to TRBJ2-1, with TRBD1 as a possible D gene (5 bases). V shed 1 base and J shed 3 bases, with 7 bases lying between them. Germline V gives CDR1 SGHDN, CDR2 FVKESK. CDR3 length equals 14 residues. CDR3 DNA: TGTGCCAGCAGCCAAGTGGACAACTACAATGAGCAGTTCTTC. It codes for CASSQVDNYNEQFF.